This TCR beta chain was captured in a study of T-cell memory formation after mild COVID-19. From the 5' RACE reads, TCRdb called clonotypes with MiXCR, one entry per CDR3 protein. The table shows 90,000 to 120,000 distinct CDR3 sequences, with approximately 14% occurring only once. Trimming took 6 bases from V and 4 from J; bases not matched to a gene: 6. CDR1 MNHNY and CDR2 SVGAGI come from the germline V gene (reference sequence). This CDR3 has 15 residues. This clonotype showed up just a few times. The sample comprised PBMCs or a T cell subset sorted from them (not recorded which). The rearrangement uses TRBV6-6 and TRBJ2-1; 10 nucleotides line up with TRBD1. The source of this sequence is a man younger than 35 who had mild COVID-19 (a few samples of this study predate the infection). Cell type and time point are not known. CDR3 in amino acids: CASRTPDRGYNEQFF. The CDR3 bases are TGTGCCAGCAGGACTCCGGACAGGGGGTACAATGAGCAGTTCTTC.